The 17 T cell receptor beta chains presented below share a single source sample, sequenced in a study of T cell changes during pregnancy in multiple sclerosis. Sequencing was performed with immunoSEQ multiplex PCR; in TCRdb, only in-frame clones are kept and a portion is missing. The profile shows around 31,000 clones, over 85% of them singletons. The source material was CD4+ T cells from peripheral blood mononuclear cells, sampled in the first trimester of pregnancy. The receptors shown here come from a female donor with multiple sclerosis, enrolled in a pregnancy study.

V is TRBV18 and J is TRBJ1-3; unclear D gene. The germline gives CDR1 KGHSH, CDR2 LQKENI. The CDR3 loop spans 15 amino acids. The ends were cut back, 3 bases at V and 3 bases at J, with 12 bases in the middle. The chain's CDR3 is CASSPSQVRGNTIYF. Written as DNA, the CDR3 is TGTGCCAGCTCACCGTCTCAGGTTCGTGGAAACACCATATATTTT.

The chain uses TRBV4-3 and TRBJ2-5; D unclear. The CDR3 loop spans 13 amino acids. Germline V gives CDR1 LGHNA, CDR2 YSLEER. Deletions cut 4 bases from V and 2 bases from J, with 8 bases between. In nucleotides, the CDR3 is TGCGCCAGCAGCCTTAGTTTACAAGAGACCCAGTACTTC. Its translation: CASSLSLQETQYF.

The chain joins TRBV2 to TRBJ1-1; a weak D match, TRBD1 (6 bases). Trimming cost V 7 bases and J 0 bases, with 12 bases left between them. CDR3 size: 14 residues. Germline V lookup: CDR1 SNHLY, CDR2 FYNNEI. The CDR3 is CASTLGGLNTEAFF. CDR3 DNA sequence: TGTGCCAGCACCTTAGGGGGACTGAACACTGAAGCTTTCTTT.

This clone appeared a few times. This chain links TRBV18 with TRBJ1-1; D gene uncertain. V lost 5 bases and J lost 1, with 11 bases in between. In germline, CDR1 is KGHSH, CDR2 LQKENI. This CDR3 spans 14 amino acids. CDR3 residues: CASSFRSENTEAFF. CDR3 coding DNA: TGTGCCAGCTCATTCAGGTCCGAGAACACTGAAGCTTTCTTT.

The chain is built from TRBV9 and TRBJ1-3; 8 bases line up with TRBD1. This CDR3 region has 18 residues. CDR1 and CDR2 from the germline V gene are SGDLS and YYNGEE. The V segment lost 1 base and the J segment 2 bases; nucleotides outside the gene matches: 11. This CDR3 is CASSVTGGDTLTGNTIYF. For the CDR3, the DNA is TGTGCCAGCAGCGTAACAGGGGGGGACACCCTGACTGGAAACACCATATATTTT.

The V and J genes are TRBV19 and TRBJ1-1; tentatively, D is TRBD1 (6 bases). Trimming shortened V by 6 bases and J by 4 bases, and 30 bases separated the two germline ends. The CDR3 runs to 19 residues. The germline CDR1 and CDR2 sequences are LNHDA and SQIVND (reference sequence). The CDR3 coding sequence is TGTGCCAGTAGGCGCATAAGGGGGTTCTCGGGGGGCGGCCTCACTGAAGCTTTCTTT. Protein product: CASRRIRGFSGGGLTEAFF.

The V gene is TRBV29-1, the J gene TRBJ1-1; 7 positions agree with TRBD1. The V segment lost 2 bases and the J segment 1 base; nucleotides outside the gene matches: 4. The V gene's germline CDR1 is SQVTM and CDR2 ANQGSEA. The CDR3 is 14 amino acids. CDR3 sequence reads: CSVEQGGPNTEAFF. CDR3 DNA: TGCAGCGTTGAACAAGGGGGCCCGAACACTGAAGCTTTCTTT. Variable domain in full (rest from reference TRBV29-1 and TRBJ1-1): SAVISQKPSRDICQRGTSLTIQCQVDSQVTMMFWYRQQPGQSLTLIATANQGSEATYESGFVIDKFPISRPNLTFSTLTVSNMSPEDSSIYLCSVEQGGPNTEAFFGQGTRLTVV.

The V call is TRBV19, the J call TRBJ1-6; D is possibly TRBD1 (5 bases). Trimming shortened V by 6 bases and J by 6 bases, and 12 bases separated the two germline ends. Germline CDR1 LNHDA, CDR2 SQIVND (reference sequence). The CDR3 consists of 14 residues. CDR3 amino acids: CASSRSGGNSPLHF. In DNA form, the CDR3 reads TGTGCCAGTAGCCGTTCGGGGGGTAATTCACCCCTCCACTTT.

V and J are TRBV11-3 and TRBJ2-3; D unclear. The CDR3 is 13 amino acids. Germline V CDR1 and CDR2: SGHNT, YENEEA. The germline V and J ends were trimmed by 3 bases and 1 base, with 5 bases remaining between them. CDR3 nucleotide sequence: TGTGCCAGCAGCTTTCAGGGCACAGATACGCAGTATTTT. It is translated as CASSFQGTDTQYF. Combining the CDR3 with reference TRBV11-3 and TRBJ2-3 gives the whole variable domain EAGVVQSPRYKIIEKKQPVAFWCNPISGHNTLYWYLQNLGQGPELLIRYENEEAVDDSQLPKDRFSAERLKGVDSTLKIQPAELGDSAVYLCASSFQGTDTQYFGPGTRLTVL.

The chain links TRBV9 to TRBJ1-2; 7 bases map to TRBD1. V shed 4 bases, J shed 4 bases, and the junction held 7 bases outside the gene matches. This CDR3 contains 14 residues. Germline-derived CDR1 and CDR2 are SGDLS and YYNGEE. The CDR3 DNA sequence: TGTGCCAGCAGCCCGCAACAGGGGCGCTATGGCTACACCTTC. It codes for CASSPQQGRYGYTF.

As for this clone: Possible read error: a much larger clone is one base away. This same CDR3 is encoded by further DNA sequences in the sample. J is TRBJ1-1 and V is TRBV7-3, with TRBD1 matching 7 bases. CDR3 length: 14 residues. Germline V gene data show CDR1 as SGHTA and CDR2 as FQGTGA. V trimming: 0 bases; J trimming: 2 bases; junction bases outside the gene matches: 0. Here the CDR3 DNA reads TGTGCCAGCAGCTTAACAGGGGGCAACACTGAAGCTTTCTTT. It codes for CASSLTGGNTEAFF.

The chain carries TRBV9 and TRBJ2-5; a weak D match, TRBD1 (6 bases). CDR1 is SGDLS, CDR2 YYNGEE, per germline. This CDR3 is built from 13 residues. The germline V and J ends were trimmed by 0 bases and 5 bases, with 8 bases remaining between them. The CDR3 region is CASSVGQGETQYF. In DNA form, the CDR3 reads TGTGCCAGCAGCGTAGGTCAGGGGGAGACCCAGTACTTC.

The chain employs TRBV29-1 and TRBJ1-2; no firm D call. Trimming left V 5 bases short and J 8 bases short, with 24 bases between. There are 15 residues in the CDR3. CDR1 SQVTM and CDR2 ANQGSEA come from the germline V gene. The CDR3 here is CSVSVLGRPTGGYTF. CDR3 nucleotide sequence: TGCAGCGTTTCAGTCTTGGGCAGACCGACGGGGGGCTACACCTTC.

CDR3 nucleotides: TGTGCCAGCAGCTTGGGGATGGAGGGTGGCGCCGGGGAGCTGTTTTTT. It encodes CASSLGMEGGAGELFF. The chain uses TRBV5-8 and TRBJ2-2; D perhaps matches TRBD2 (6 bases). This CDR3 has 16 amino acids. Looked up from germline, CDR1 is SGHTS and CDR2 is YDEGEE. V gave up 0 bases and J gave up 6 bases, with 15 bases separating them.

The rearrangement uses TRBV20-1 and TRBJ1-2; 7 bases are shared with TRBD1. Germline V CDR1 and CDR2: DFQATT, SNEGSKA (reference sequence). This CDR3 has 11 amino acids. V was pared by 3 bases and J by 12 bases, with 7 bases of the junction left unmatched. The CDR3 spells CSARQTGFNTF. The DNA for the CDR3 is TGCAGTGCTAGGCAGACAGGGTTCAACACCTTC.

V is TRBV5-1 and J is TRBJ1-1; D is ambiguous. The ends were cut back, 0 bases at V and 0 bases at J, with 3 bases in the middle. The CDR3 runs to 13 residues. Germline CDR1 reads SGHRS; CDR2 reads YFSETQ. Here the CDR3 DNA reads TGCGCCAGCAGCTTGGATATGAACACTGAAGCTTTCTTT. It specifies CASSLDMNTEAFF.

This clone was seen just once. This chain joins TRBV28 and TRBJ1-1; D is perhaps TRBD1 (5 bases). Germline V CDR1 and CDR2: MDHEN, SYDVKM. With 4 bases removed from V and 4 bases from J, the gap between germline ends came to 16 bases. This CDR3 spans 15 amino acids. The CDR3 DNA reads TGTGCCAGCAGTTCCGGGGGGGTAATGAGCACTGAAGCTTTCTTT. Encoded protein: CASSSGGVMSTEAFF.